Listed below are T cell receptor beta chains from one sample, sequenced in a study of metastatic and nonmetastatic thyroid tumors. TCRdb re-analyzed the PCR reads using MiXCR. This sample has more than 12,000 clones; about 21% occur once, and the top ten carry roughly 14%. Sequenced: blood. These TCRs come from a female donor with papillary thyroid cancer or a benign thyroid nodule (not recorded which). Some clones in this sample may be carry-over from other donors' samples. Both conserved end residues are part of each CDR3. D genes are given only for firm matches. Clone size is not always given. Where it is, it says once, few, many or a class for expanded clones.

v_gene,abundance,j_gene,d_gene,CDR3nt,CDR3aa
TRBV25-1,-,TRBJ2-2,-,TGTGCCAGCAGTGAATATCGGGGGGCATTAACCCGGGAGCTGTTTTTT,CASSEYRGALTRELFF
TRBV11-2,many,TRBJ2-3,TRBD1,TGTGCCAGCAGCTTAGATCCAGGGGGCGGAGATACGCAGTATTTT,CASSLDPGGGDTQYF
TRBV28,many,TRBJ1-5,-,TGTGCCAGCAGTAACGACAGGCTAAATCAGCCCCAGCATTTT,CASSNDRLNQPQHF
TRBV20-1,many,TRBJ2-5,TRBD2,TGCAGTGCTCGGCTAGCGGAAGAGACCCAGTACTTC,CSARLAEETQYF
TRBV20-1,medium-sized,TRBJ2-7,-,TGCAGTGCTGAGTCGGGACGGAACTACGAGCAGTACTTC,CSAESGRNYEQYF
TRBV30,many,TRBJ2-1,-,TGTGCCTGGAGGACTGCGAGACGTACGGATGAGCAGTTCTTC,CAWRTARRTDEQFF
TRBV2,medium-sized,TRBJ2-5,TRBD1,TGTGCCAGCAGTCAACAGGGGATGGGCCAAGAGACCCAGTACTTC,CASSQQGMGQETQYF
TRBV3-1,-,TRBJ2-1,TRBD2,TGTGCCAGCAGCCAACGTAGCGGGGGGAATGAGCAGTTCTTC,CASSQRSGGNEQFF
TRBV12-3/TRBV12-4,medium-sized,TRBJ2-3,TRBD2,TGTGCCAGCAGTTTCCTGGCGGGAGCCGGAGATACGCAGTATTTT,CASSFLAGAGDTQYF
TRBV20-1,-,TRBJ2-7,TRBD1,TGCAGTGCTAGAGAGGGGACAGGGTACACCTACGAGCAGTACTTC,CSAREGTGYTYEQYF
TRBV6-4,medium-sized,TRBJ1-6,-,TGTGCCAGCAGTTGGGACAATGGTTCACCCCTCCACTTT,CASSWDNGSPLHF
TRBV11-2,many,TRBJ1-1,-,TGTGCCAGCAGCTGGGGCATGAACACTGAAGCTTTCTTT,CASSWGMNTEAFF
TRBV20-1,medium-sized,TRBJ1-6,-,TGCAGTGCTAGAGACAGGGGAGGCTCACCCCTCCACTTT,CSARDRGGSPLHF
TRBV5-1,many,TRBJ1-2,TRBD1,TGCGCCAGCAGCTTGATCCCCCCTGACAGGGTTAACGGCTACACCTTC,CASSLIPPDRVNGYTF
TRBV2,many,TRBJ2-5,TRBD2,TGTGCCAGCAGGGGGGGGACTAGCGGCTCCCCTTTGAAGACCCAGTACTTC,CASRGGTSGSPLKTQYF
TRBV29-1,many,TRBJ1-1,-,TGCAGTTACAAAATGAACACTGAAGCTTTCTTT,CSYKMNTEAFF
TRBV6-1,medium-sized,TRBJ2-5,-,TGTGCCAGCATCGGAGAGACCCAGTACTTC,CASIGETQYF
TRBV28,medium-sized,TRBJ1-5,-,TGTGCCAGCAGTTTACCAGCTTATAGCAATCAGCCCCAGCATTTT,CASSLPAYSNQPQHF
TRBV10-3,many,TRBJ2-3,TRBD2,TGTGCCATCAGTGTCAGCGGGAGTTTGGCAGATACGCAGTATTTT,CAISVSGSLADTQYF
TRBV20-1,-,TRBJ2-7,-,TGCAGTGCTAGAGAAGCTGGCGTACGAGAGCAGTACTTC,CSAREAGVREQYF
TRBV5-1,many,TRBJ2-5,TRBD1,TGCGCCAGCAGCTTTAACCCAGGGGACAGGGTTGAGGTTGCGGCGGAGACCCAGTACTTC,CASSFNPGDRVEVAAETQYF
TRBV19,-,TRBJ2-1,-,TGTGCCAGTAGTGCAACAGTCGGGTACGAGCAGTTCTTC,CASSATVGYEQFF
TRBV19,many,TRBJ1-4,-,TGTGCCAGTTCAGGCCAGAGAGGAGAAAAACTGTTTTTT,CASSGQRGEKLFF
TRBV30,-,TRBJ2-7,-,TGTGCCTGGCGAGGGTGGTACGAGCATTACTTC,CAWRGWYEHYF
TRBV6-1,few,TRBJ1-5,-,TGTGCCAGCAGTGAATTTGGGGCCCTCCTTCAGCCCCAGCATTTT,CASSEFGALLQPQHF
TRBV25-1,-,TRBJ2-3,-,TGTGCCAGCAGTTTGAGTACGGGGCCAGGGCCGCAGTATTTT,CASSLSTGPGPQYF
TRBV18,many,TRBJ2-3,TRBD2,TGTGCCAGCTCACCTGATCGGGAGGCAGATACGCAGTATTTT,CASSPDREADTQYF
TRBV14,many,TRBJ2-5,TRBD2,TGTGCCAGCAGCCAAGGACTATATAGCGGGAGGGCCGGGGAGACCCAGTACTTC,CASSQGLYSGRAGETQYF
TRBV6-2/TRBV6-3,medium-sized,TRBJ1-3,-,TGTGCCAGCACCAACGGTTTCTCTGGAAACACCATATATTTT,CASTNGFSGNTIYF
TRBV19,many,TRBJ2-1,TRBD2,TGTGCCAGTAGTATAGCGCTAGCGGGAGTCGAAAATGAGCAGTTCTTC,CASSIALAGVENEQFF
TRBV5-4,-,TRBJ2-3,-,TGTGCCAGCAGCTTGAGTCGGGGGCGGGCGGATACGCAGTATTTT,CASSLSRGRADTQYF
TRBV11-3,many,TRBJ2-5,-,TGTGCCAGCAGCTTAGGGGAAGGGGAGACCCAGTACTTC,CASSLGEGETQYF
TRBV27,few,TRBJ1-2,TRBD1,TGTGCCACCAAAAGAACCGGGACAGGAATCTATGGCTACACCTTC,CATKRTGTGIYGYTF
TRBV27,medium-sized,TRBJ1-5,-,TGTGCCAGCAGAGGGTATAGCAATCAGCCCCAGCATTTT,CASRGYSNQPQHF
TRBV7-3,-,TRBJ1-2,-,TGTGCCAGCAGCTTACTGGCGCAGATTGGCTACACCTTC,CASSLLAQIGYTF
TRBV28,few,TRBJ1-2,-,TGTGCCAGCAGAAGAACAGGGTTAAACTATGGCTACACCTTC,CASRRTGLNYGYTF
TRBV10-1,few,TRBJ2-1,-,TGCGCCAGCAGTGAGTCGGTGTACGGTGAGCATTTCTTC,CASSESVYGEHFF
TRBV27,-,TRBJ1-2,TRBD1,TGTGCCAGCAGCCCTAGACAGGGCTACTATGGCTACACCTTC,CASSPRQGYYGYTF
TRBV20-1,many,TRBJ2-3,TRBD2,TGCAGTGCGGAGCCCTTAGCGGGAGGGCCAGATACGCAGTATTTT,CSAEPLAGGPDTQYF
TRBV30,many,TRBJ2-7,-,TGTGCCTGGAGTGTACGCTACGAGCAGTACTTC,CAWSVRYEQYF
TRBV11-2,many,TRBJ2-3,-,TGTGCCAGCAGCTTAGATTTGGGATTAGATACGCAGTATTTT,CASSLDLGLDTQYF
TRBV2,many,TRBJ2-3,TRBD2,TGTGCCAGCAGTGAGTTCCTACTAGCGGGAGAGGCAGATACGCAGTATTTT,CASSEFLLAGEADTQYF
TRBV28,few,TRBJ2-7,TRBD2,TGTGCCACCCTCACACTAGCGGGAGGGTACGAGCAGTACTTC,CATLTLAGGYEQYF
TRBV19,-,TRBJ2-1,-,TGTGCCAGTAGTATCGTGGGCGGGATAGCCTACAATGAGCAGTTCTTC,CASSIVGGIAYNEQFF
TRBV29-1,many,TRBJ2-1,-,TGCAGCGTTGCGCCTTACAATGAGCAGTTCTTC,CSVAPYNEQFF
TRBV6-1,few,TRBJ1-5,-,TGTGCCAGCAGCCCTCAGCCGGGCCAGCCCCAGCATTTT,CASSPQPGQPQHF
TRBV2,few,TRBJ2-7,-,TGTGCCAGTTTAATAGCCGGGACTGGCTTCTACGAGCAGTACTTC,CASLIAGTGFYEQYF
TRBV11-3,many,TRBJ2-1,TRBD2,TGTGCCAGCAGGCCCACAGCGGGAGGGTCTAATGAGCAGTTCTTC,CASRPTAGGSNEQFF
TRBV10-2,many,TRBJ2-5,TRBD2,TGCGCCAGCACCCCCGCGGGAGGGGTATATATTGAGACCCAGTACTTC,CASTPAGGVYIETQYF